Listed here is a single T cell receptor (beta chain). The data are from a study of CD8 T cells in Susac syndrome. The V end lost 3 bases, the J end lost 3 bases, and 9 bases lay between the germline ends. This CDR3 is 13 amino acids long. It was with random hexamers that roughly 0.45 to 1 ug RNA was reverse transcribed. The amplification used immunoSEQ multiplex PCR on TCR beta CDR3; it spanned 54 Vbeta and 13 Jbeta. From the immunoSEQ multiplex PCR reads, TCRdb called clonotypes with MiXCR, one entry per CDR3 protein. The repertoire holds about 200,000 distinct CDR3 sequences, with 90% to 95% as singletons. Controls matched for age and sex were healthy donors. FACS was used to enrich TEMRA cells, whereas the CD8+ and CD4+ T cells were obtained by negative isolation.

The sequenced sample consisted of CD4+ T cells from PBMCs. The TCR was taken from a human donor in good health. The genes are TRBV12-3 or TRBV12-4 and TRBJ2-7; the D is unclear. The CDR3 nucleotides read TGTGCCAGCAGTTTCGGGTCCTACTACGAGCAGTACGTC. This encodes CASSFGSYYEQYV.